The rows below give T cell receptor beta chains drawn from one sample of a study of blood T cell repertoires in COVID-19. Libraries were prepared by immunoSEQ multiplex PCR; TCRdb keeps only in-frame clonotypes and omits some of them. The sample includes over 80,000 clones, approximately 89% of them seen just once. Material for sequencing was peripheral blood. The receptors stem from a human donor in a cohort sampled during active COVID-19. Each CDR3 is given with its conserved first and last residue. The D gene is left open where the match is weak. Clone size, where shown, is once, few, many, or a class for clones that have expanded.

j_gene | len | abundance | d_gene | v_gene | CDR3nt | CDR3aa
TRBJ1-4 | 12 | NA | NA | TRBV11-2 | TGTGCCAGCAGCTGGACACGGGAAAAACTGTTTTTT | CASSWTREKLFF
TRBJ1-1 | 14 | NA | TRBD1 | TRBV5-1 | TGCGCCAGCAGCGGACAGGGTGTAGGTACTGAAGCTTTCTTT | CASSGQGVGTEAFF
TRBJ1-4 | 17 | NA | NA | TRBV7-9 | TGTGCCAGCAGCGTCACCGGGTCGCTAGGGAGAAATGAAAAACTGTTTTTT | CASSVTGSLGRNEKLFF
TRBJ1-2 | 13 | NA | NA | TRBV6-1 | TGTGCCAGCAGTGAAGTTTTAAACTATGGCTACACCTTC | CASSEVLNYGYTF
TRBJ1-5 | 18 | once | TRBD1 | TRBV19 | TGTGCCAGTAGTAAGGGAGACACAGGGGCCCCAAGCAATCAGCCCCAGCATTTT | CASSKGDTGAPSNQPQHF
TRBJ1-3 | 14 | NA | TRBD1 | TRBV19 | TGTGCCACCTGGACAGGAAGAAGTGGAAACACCATATATTTT | CATWTGRSGNTIYF
TRBJ1-5 | 13 | few | NA | TRBV29-1 | TGCAGCGCCGCCCTAGGGGTCAATCAGCCCCAGCATTTT | CSAALGVNQPQHF
TRBJ2-3 | 15 | NA | TRBD2 | TRBV7-8 | TGTGCCAGCAGCCGCGGGAGGGGGAGCACAGATACGCAGTATTTT | CASSRGRGSTDTQYF
TRBJ1-2 | 13 | NA | NA | TRBV7-9 | TGTGCCAGCAGCCCCGACGGGAACTATGGCTACACCTTC | CASSPDGNYGYTF
TRBJ2-1 | 15 | NA | TRBD2 | TRBV2 | TGTGCCAGCAGGGGGCGAGGGAGGGGCTACAATGAGCAGTTCTTC | CASRGRGRGYNEQFF
TRBJ2-7 | 11 | NA | NA | TRBV29-1 | TGCAGCGTTGATGGGGGGTGGGAGCAGTACTTC | CSVDGGWEQYF
TRBJ2-1 | 14 | NA | TRBD2 | TRBV28 | TGTGCCAGCACCTTCCAGCGGGAGGTATTTGAGCAGTTCTTC | CASTFQREVFEQFF
TRBJ2-7 | 13 | few | NA | TRBV5-1 | TGCGCCAGCAGCCCCCAACAGGGCTACGAGCAGTACTTC | CASSPQQGYEQYF
TRBJ2-2 | 15 | NA | TRBD1 | TRBV11-2 | TGTGCCAGCAGCCCTCGGACAGGGGTTTCCTTGGAGCTGTTTTTT | CASSPRTGVSLELFF
TRBJ2-3 | 14 | NA | NA | TRBV5-1 | TGCGCCAGCAGCTTGGAAGCGCGCACAGATACGCAGTATTTT | CASSLEARTDTQYF
TRBJ2-7 | 15 | NA | NA | TRBV5-5 | TGTGCCAGCAGCTTTAACCAGGGGATGGGCTACGAGCAGTACTTC | CASSFNQGMGYEQYF
TRBJ2-1 | 16 | few | TRBD2 | TRBV5-1 | TGCGCCAGCAGCCTGGTGGCTAGCGGGGACTACAATGAGCAGTTCTTC | CASSLVASGDYNEQFF
TRBJ2-7 | 11 | NA | NA | TRBV2 | TGTGCCAGCAAGCGGTCCTACGAGCAGTACTTC | CASKRSYEQYF
TRBJ2-7 | 15 | NA | NA | TRBV7-7 | TGTGCTAGCAGCTTAGCGCCGGGAGCCGTCTACGAGCAGTACTTC | CASSLAPGAVYEQYF
TRBJ2-7 | 15 | NA | NA | TRBV3-1/TRBV3-2 | TGTGCCAGCAGCCAAGCATCACAGCCATCCTACGAGCAGTACTTC | CASSQASQPSYEQYF
TRBJ2-7 | 15 | NA | TRBD1 | TRBV27 | TGTGCCAGCAGTTTAAGTCGACAGGGATTTTACGAGCAGTACTTC | CASSLSRQGFYEQYF
TRBJ1-1 | 14 | NA | NA | TRBV10-3 | TGTGCCATCAGTGAGGGGAGGGGAGGGACTGAAGCTTTCTTT | CAISEGRGGTEAFF
TRBJ2-1 | 14 | NA | NA | TRBV4-1 | TGCGCCAGCAGCCAAGAAAGTAGGCAGGATGAGCAGTTCTTC | CASSQESRQDEQFF
TRBJ2-7 | 15 | NA | TRBD1 | TRBV27 | TGTGCCAGCAGTCCCTTGGGACAGGGGGCTTACGAGCAGTACTTC | CASSPLGQGAYEQYF
TRBJ2-2 | 17 | NA | TRBD1 | TRBV5-4 | TGTGCCAGCAGCTTCGGGACAGGGGGCAGAGGAACCGGGGAGCTGTTTTTT | CASSFGTGGRGTGELFF
TRBJ2-7 | 15 | NA | TRBD1 | TRBV7-2 | TGTGCCAGCAGCTTATTTGCGACAGGGGGCGAAGAGCAGTACTTC | CASSLFATGGEEQYF
TRBJ2-3 | 19 | NA | TRBD1 | TRBV5-1 | TGCGCCAGCAGTCAGACCGGGACAGGGGGCGCGGGTCCGTCAGATACGCAGTATTTT | CASSQTGTGGAGPSDTQYF
TRBJ2-1 | 15 | NA | TRBD2 | TRBV25-1 | TGTGCCAGCAGTGAATTTCTAGCGGGAGGTAATGAGCAGTTCTTC | CASSEFLAGGNEQFF